This TCR beta chain originates from a study of cytomegalovirus exposure and HLA in healthy donors. CDR3 length: 16 residues. The germline V gene encodes CDR1 SGHDN and CDR2 FVKESK. Unmatched junction bases numbered 12, after V lost 1 base and J lost 8 bases. Data came from immunoSEQ multiplex PCR; TCRdb stores just in-frame clones and leaves some out. The sample yields about 110,000 clones, roughly 95% seen once. Sequencing was done on a sample of PBMCs. This TCR was sampled from a woman aged 18-30 years in good health and CMV-seronegative. J is TRBJ2-5 and V is TRBV14; 8 bases are a match to TRBD1. The chain's CDR3 is CASSQVKGTGRKTQYF. CDR3 in DNA: TGTGCCAGCAGCCAAGTAAAGGGGACAGGTCGGAAAACCCAGTACTTC.